What follows are 19 T cell receptor beta chains derived from one specimen sequenced in a study of blood T cells in healthy people across ages. A sample-barcoded 5' primer and a J-beta primer mix were used in a second PCR of roughly 6 to 11 cycles. TCRdb reanalysed the 5' RACE reads using MiXCR and keeps one entry per CDR3 protein. Here the sample spans roughly 1.9 million distinct CDR3 sequences, 35% to 50% being singletons. The material sequenced was blood. The receptor source for this set is a human donor in good health.

The chain has TRBV5-1 and TRBJ2-7; tentatively, D is TRBD2 (6 bases). V lost 9 bases and J lost 4, with 23 bases in between. This CDR3 is 15 amino acids long. CDR1 and CDR2 (germline): SGHRS, YFSETQ. CDR3 in DNA: TGCGCCACCGCCTGGCGGTACGGGGGTGGATACGAGCAGTACTTC. Protein: CATAWRYGGGYEQYF. Complete variable domain (other parts from reference TRBV5-1 and TRBJ2-7): KAGVTQTPRYLIKTRGQQVTLSCSPISGHRSVSWYQQTPGQGLQFLFEYFSETQRNKGNFPGRFSGRQFSNSRSEMNVSTLELGDSALYLCATAWRYGGGYEQYFGPGTRLTVT.

This clonotype has a handful of counts. V gene TRBV20-1 combines with J gene TRBJ2-7; 7 bases line up with TRBD1. This CDR3 has 13 residues. Trimming took 4 bases from V and 3 from J; bases not matched to a gene: 6. Germline CDR1 DFQATT, CDR2 SNEGSKA (reference sequence). CDR3 coding DNA: TGCAGTGCTATTGAGGGGGCCCACTACGAGCAGTACTTC. This gives the protein CSAIEGAHYEQYF.

This clonotype was seen a few times. Germline is not matched at one junction end, which may reflect a read error. V usage is TRBV6-5 and J usage is TRBJ2-1; D is ambiguous. The CDR3 consists of 15 residues. Germline CDR1 and CDR2: MNHEY and SVGAGI. In DNA form, the CDR3 reads TGTGCCAGCAGCCCCTTCGAGGAGTCCTACAATGGGCAGTTCTTC. Translating it yields CASSPFEESYNGQFF.

This clonotype turned up a few times. V usage is TRBV28 and J usage is TRBJ1-1; D uncertain. The V end lost 1 base, the J end lost 7 bases, and 7 bases lay between the germline ends. CDR3 length: 12 residues. Germline CDR1 is MDHEN and CDR2 is SYDVKM. CDR3 sequence reads: CASSLYGREAFF. In DNA form, the CDR3 reads TGTGCCAGCAGTTTATATGGACGTGAAGCTTTCTTT. The full variable domain, completed using reference TRBV28 and TRBJ1-1, is DVKVTQSSRYLVKRTGEKVFLECVQDMDHENMFWYRQDPGLGLRLIYFSYDVKMKEKGDIPEGYSVSREKKERFSLILESASTNQTSMYLCASSLYGREAFFGQGTRLTVV.

Comments on this clonotype: One end of the junction fails to match germline, which may point to a read error. The chain couples TRBV19 to TRBJ2-5; possibly TRBD2 for D (5 bases). CDR1 is LNHDA and CDR2 is SQIVND in the germline V gene (reference sequence). The CDR3 extends over 14 amino acids. CDR3 in DNA: TGTGCCTGTAGTAAGCGGCAGACCCAAGAGACCCAGTACTTC. Translating it yields CACSKRQTQETQYF.

The chain joins TRBV12-3 or TRBV12-4 to TRBJ2-1; TRBD2 aligns across 10 bases. The CDR3 consists of 17 residues. V was clipped by 6 bases and J by 7 bases; unmatched bases: 15. The CDR3: CASSRLGSGGAGNEQFF. Written as DNA, the CDR3 is TGTGCCAGCAGCCGCCTGGGAAGCGGGGGGGCAGGGAATGAGCAGTTCTTC.

This clonotype came up once. The CDR3: CSASFHRTDTQYF. The CDR3 bases are TGCAGTGCTAGTTTTCACAGGACAGATACGCAGTATTTT. The gene calls are TRBV20-1 and TRBJ2-3; perhaps TRBD1 as D (5 bases). This CDR3 contains 13 residues. Germline V gives CDR1 DFQATT, CDR2 SNEGSKA (reference sequence). Deletions cut 3 bases from V and 3 bases from J, with 10 bases between.

The V gene is TRBV19, the J gene TRBJ2-1; no clear D gene. V shed 2 bases and J shed 5 bases, with 7 bases lying between them. Germline CDR1 is LNHDA and CDR2 is SQIVND (reference sequence). The CDR3 sequence is 13 residues long. The CDR3 loop is CASSIMMNNEQFF. As DNA, the CDR3 is TGTGCCAGTAGTATAATGATGAACAATGAGCAGTTCTTC.

The rearrangement joins TRBV25-1 to TRBJ1-2, with TRBD1 matching 9 bases. V was clipped by 2 bases and J by 4 bases; unmatched bases: 5. This CDR3 spans 15 amino acids. Per germline, CDR1 MGHDK and CDR2 SYGVNS. The CDR3 sequence is CASSEKQGAGYGYTF. CDR3 DNA: TGTGCCAGCAGTGAAAAACAGGGGGCCGGCTATGGCTACACCTTC.

The V and J genes are TRBV12-3 or TRBV12-4 and TRBJ2-3, with 7 bases that match TRBD1. The V gene end was trimmed by 5 bases and the J gene end by 4 bases; junction bases not matched to a gene: 15. The length of the CDR3 is 17 residues. Here the CDR3 reads CASSKTTGELGADTQYF. Written as DNA, the CDR3 is TGTGCCAGCAGTAAGACTACAGGGGAGTTGGGGGCAGATACGCAGTATTTT.

The chain is built from TRBV6-5 and TRBJ2-7; 12 bases are shared with TRBD1. There are 17 residues in the CDR3. With 2 bases clipped from V and 7 bases from J, the junction kept 12 bases outside the gene matches. Germline V gene sequence: CDR1 MNHEY, CDR2 SVGAGI. The CDR3 loop is CASSYPLKGQGAGEQYF. For the CDR3, the DNA is TGTGCCAGCAGTTACCCCCTGAAGGGACAGGGGGCAGGTGAGCAGTACTTC.

CDR3 DNA sequence: TGTGCCAGCACAGCGGGGGGAGCAGATACGCAGTATTTT. Its translation is CASTAGGADTQYF. V usage is TRBV6-6 and J usage is TRBJ2-3, with 9 nucleotides matching TRBD2. The V gene end was trimmed by 7 bases and the J gene end by 4 bases; junction bases not matched to a gene: 3. This CDR3 spans 13 amino acids. Per the germline V gene, CDR1 is MNHNY and CDR2 is SVGAGI (reference sequence).

On this clonotype: Compared with germline, one end of the junction differs, possibly owing to a read error. This chain uses TRBV6-5 with TRBJ2-5; the D gene could be TRBD1 or TRBD2 (7 bases each). From germline, CDR1 is MNHEY and CDR2 SVGAGI. The CDR3 is made up of 14 amino acids. The CDR3: CASKPGQAGETQDF. CDR3 DNA: TGTGCCAGCAAGCCTGGACAGGCGGGAGAGACCCAGGACTTC.

This clonotype occurred a few times. The V gene is TRBV4-3, the J gene TRBJ1-2; D might be TRBD1 (6 bases). The CDR3 contains 14 residues. With 1 base removed from V and 7 bases from J, the gap between germline ends came to 13 bases. Germline V gives CDR1 LGHNA, CDR2 YSLEER. The CDR3 spells CASSQGTATFGYTF. Here the CDR3 DNA reads TGCGCCAGCAGCCAAGGGACAGCAACTTTTGGCTACACCTTC.

J is TRBJ2-1 and V is TRBV12-3 or TRBV12-4, with 8 positions matching TRBD1. V was pared by 6 bases and J by 2 bases, with 3 bases of the junction left unmatched. The CDR3 is 14 amino acids. CDR3 residues: CASRSTGAYNEQFF. The CDR3 bases are TGTGCCAGCAGGTCGACAGGGGCCTACAATGAGCAGTTCTTC.

This clonotype was seen many times. The V and J genes are TRBV5-5 and TRBJ2-3; D unclear. The CDR3 is 12 residues long. V lost 0 bases, J lost 7 bases, and 6 bases lay in between. Germline V lookup: CDR1 SGHKS, CDR2 YYEKEE (reference sequence). The CDR3 is CASSLDSHTQYF. The DNA for the CDR3 is TGTGCCAGCAGCTTGGATTCTCATACGCAGTATTTT.

As to this clonotype: This may come from a read error, since a much larger clone is one base off. The chain uses TRBV7-2 and TRBJ1-2, with 8 nucleotides matching TRBD1. The CDR3 length is 13 residues. The V gene's germline CDR1 is SGHTA and CDR2 FQGNSA. With V trimmed by 6 bases and J by 6 bases, 6 bases remained unmatched. CDR3 nucleotide sequence: TGTGCCAGCAGACACCGGGACAGGAATGGCTACACCTTC. Protein sequence: CASRHRDRNGYTF.

This clonotype was seen a handful of times. The chain carries TRBV29-1 and TRBJ1-1; the match to TRBD1 covers 7 bases. Per the germline V gene, CDR1 is SQVTM and CDR2 is ANQGSEA. The trim removed 8 bases at V and 1 base at J, leaving 7 bases unmatched. The CDR3 spans 13 residues. The CDR3 DNA reads as TGCAGCCCCAGCAGGACAGGGAACACTGAAGCTTTCTTT. Translating it yields CSPSRTGNTEAFF.

This clonotype was seen only a few times. The V gene is TRBV6-2 or TRBV6-3, the J gene TRBJ1-1; possible D gene TRBD1, 6 bases. V was shortened by 7 bases and J by 1 base, with 13 bases between the two germline ends. Looked up from germline, CDR1 is MNHEY and CDR2 is SVGEGT. This CDR3 comprises 14 residues. CDR3 sequence (DNA): TGTGCCAGCACCTGGACAGTTAGGAACACTGAAGCTTTCTTT. It encodes CASTWTVRNTEAFF.